The clone carrying this T cell receptor (beta chain) has ten or more counts. This specimen belongs to a study of T cells in Graves' hyperthyroidism and ophthalmopathy. Source material for PBMCs was 10 ml fresh peripheral blood. Amplification targeted TCR beta CDR3 regions from RNA transcripts. Using the HTBI primer set, a first-round RT-PCR was run on the TCR CDR3. MiXCR, run by TCRdb on the multiplex PCR reads, gives a single entry per CDR3 protein. This table has more than 300,000 distinct CDR3 sequences, about 18% appearing once. Losses at the gene ends were 9 bases for V and 0 bases for J; bases not matched to a gene: 9. CDR1 and CDR2 (germline): LNHDA, SQIVND (reference sequence). The CDR3 is made up of 16 amino acids.

Input material: blood. The chain joins TRBV19 to TRBJ2-1; 9 bases map to TRBD2. This TCR was recovered from a woman in her twenties or thirties with Graves' hyperthyroidism that later progressed to Graves' ophthalmopathy. The CDR3 DNA reads as TGTGCCAGCGCGGGGGGGGAGGATAACTCCTACAATGAGCAGTTCTTC. The encoded protein is CASAGGEDNSYNEQFF. The full variable domain, completed using reference TRBV19 and TRBJ2-1, is DGGITQSPKYLFRKEGQNVTLSCEQNLNHDAMYWYRQDPGQGLRLIYYSQIVNDFQKGDIAEGYSVSREKKESFPLTVTSAQKNPTAFYLCASAGGEDNSYNEQFFGPGTRLTVL.